The T cell receptor (beta chain) under discussion was sequenced for a study of molecular identifiers for immune sequencing clone quantification. CDR3 length: 16 amino acids. Trimming at V came to 0 bases and at J to 5 bases, leaving 7 bases not matched to a gene. Germline values: CDR1 LGHNA, CDR2 YSLEER. Using its own MiXCR run on the PCR reads, TCRdb lists one record per CDR3 protein. There are about 640,000 distinct CDR3 sequences in the sample; 20% occur only once, and 0.7% to 1% lies in the top ten. The sequence was obtained from a human donor in good health. Some libraries in this study had Jurkat cell RNA spiked in. The V call is TRBV4-3, the J call TRBJ2-5; 9 bases are shared with TRBD2. The sequencing input was naive CD8+ T cells from blood, with Jurkat cell RNA spiked in. Noted subset: FACS-sorted CD8+CD4-CCR7+CD45RA+ naive T cells. CDR3 coding DNA: TGCGCCAGCAGCCAAGATCGAGCGGGGGGCAAGGAGACCCAGTACTTC. This sequence encodes CASSQDRAGGKETQYF.